This T cell receptor (beta chain) is from a study of shared T cell receptors in the human thymus. This clone was seen only a few times. The repertoire was sequenced with immunoSEQ multiplex PCR; TCRdb's copy has only in-frame clones and lacks some. Here the sample spans 540,000 or so clones, about 80% being singletons. This sample was shared with a second study, whose subject was human thymus T cells. Turning to that study: Repertoires from thymus and blood appeared to show biased V and J gene usage.

This clonotype originated in a boy under two years old with a congenital heart defect. The specimen was thymocytes.

CDR3 bases: TGCGCCAGCAGCCATTTTCCGACTAGCGGCCCGATGGAGGAGACCCAGTACTTC. It specifies CASSHFPTSGPMEETQYF. The chain joins TRBV5-1 to TRBJ2-5; 9 bases are a match to TRBD2. The CDR3 has 18 amino acids. The trim removed 4 bases at V and 5 bases at J, leaving 18 bases unmatched. CDR1 is SGHRS and CDR2 is YFSETQ in the germline V gene.